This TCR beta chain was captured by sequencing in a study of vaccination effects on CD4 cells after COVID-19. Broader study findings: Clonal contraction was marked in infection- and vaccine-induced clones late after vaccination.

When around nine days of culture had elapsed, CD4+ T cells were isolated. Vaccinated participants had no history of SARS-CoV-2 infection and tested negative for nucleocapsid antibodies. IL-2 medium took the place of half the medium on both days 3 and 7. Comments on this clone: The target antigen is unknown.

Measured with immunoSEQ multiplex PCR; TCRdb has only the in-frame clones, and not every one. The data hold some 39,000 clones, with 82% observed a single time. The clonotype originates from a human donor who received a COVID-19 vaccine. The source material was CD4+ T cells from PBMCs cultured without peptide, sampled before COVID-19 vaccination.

In DNA form, the CDR3 reads TGTGCCAGCAGTGAACAGGGCCAGGGAAGCAATCAGCCCCAGCATTTT. Its protein product is CASSEQGQGSNQPQHF. The V and J genes are TRBV25-1 and TRBJ1-5; tentative D call: TRBD1 (5 bases). V lost 2 bases, J lost 1 base, and 12 bases lay in between. Germline CDR1 reads MGHDK; CDR2 reads SYGVNS. The CDR3 is 16 amino acids.